The 29 T cell receptor beta chains in this list originate from one sample, sequenced in a study of PD-1 blockade in classical Hodgkin lymphoma. The repertoire was sequenced with immunoSEQ multiplex PCR; TCRdb's copy has only in-frame clones and lacks some. The data contain 130,000 to 150,000 clones, less than 80% of them singletons. Every one of the patients relapsed after autologous stem cell transplantation (brentuximab vedotin exposure was variable). The source was peripheral blood mononuclear cells (PBMCs), collected before the second cycle of nivolumab. These TCRs come from a human donor with classical Hodgkin lymphoma.

DNA of the CDR3: TGTGCCTGGAGTCCCCCAGATACGCAGTATTTT. Translated, it gives CAWSPPDTQYF. This rearrangement joins TRBV30 to TRBJ2-3; D call uncertain. The V end was cut by 2 bases, the J end by 4 bases, with 4 bases between. The CDR3 is made up of 11 amino acids. CDR1 is GTSNPN and CDR2 is SVGIG in the germline V gene (reference sequence).

The chain is built from TRBV9 and TRBJ1-1; D is perhaps TRBD1 (6 bases). The germline V gene has CDR1 SGDLS and CDR2 YYNGEE. The V and J ends lost 7 bases and 0 bases respectively, with 13 bases between them. CDR3 length equals 14 residues. Written as DNA, the CDR3 is TGTGCCAGCGATGGGGGGGCGATGAACACTGAAGCTTTCTTT. This translates into CASDGGAMNTEAFF.

This chain links TRBV18 with TRBJ1-3; no clear D. V lost 0 bases and J 0 bases, leaving 9 bases between the germline ends. The CDR3 runs to 16 residues. In germline, CDR1 is KGHSH, CDR2 LQKENI. The DNA of the CDR3 is TGTGCCAGCTCACCACCAGGGTCGAGCTCTGGAAACACCATATATTTT. Translation gives CASSPPGSSSGNTIYF.

This clone was seen just once. The V gene is TRBV2, the J gene TRBJ2-2, with D perhaps being TRBD1 or TRBD2 (5 bases each). Germline V gene data show CDR1 as SNHLY and CDR2 as FYNNEI. The CDR3 sequence is 15 residues long. V lost 2 bases and J 5 bases, leaving 12 bases between the germline ends. The CDR3, as DNA: TGTGCCAGCAGTGAATGGGGTTGGGGGACCGGGGAGCTGTTTTTT. This encodes CASSEWGWGTGELFF.

The J gene is TRBJ2-6, the V gene TRBV9, with D perhaps TRBD1 (5 bases). The V gene's germline CDR1 is SGDLS and CDR2 YYNGEE. The CDR3 is made up of 15 amino acids. V was cut by 3 bases and J by 4 bases, with 11 bases left in between. The CDR3 DNA reads as TGTGCCAGCAGCGCTCAGGGTGGCGGGGCCAACGTCCTGACTTTC. This encodes CASSAQGGGANVLTF. The full variable domain, completed using reference TRBV9 and TRBJ2-6, is DSGVTQTPKHLITATGQRVTLRCSPRSGDLSVYWYQQSLDQGLQFLIQYYNGEERAKGNILERFSAQQFPDLHSELNLSSLELGDSALYFCASSAQGGGANVLTFGAGSRLTVL.

This rearrangement joins TRBV6-1 to TRBJ2-7, with D unresolved. Germline CDR1 is MNHNS and CDR2 is SASEGT. There are 13 residues in the CDR3. Trimming cost V 3 bases and J 1 base, with 7 bases left between them. CDR3 region: CASSDVESYEQYF. The CDR3 nucleotides read TGTGCCAGCAGTGATGTTGAATCCTACGAGCAGTACTTC.

The V gene is TRBV5-1, the J gene TRBJ2-3; D tentatively reads TRBD1 or TRBD2 (5 bases each). V gave up 0 bases and J gave up 6 bases, with 14 bases separating them. From germline, CDR1 is SGHRS and CDR2 YFSETQ. The CDR3 extends over 15 amino acids. The CDR3 here is CASSLGDRGSDTQYF. The CDR3 region has the DNA TGCGCCAGCAGCTTGGGCGACAGAGGGAGTGATACGCAGTATTTT.

This clone was seen at least ten times. The chain combines TRBV6-6 with TRBJ1-2, with D possibly matching TRBD1 (5 bases). Germline values: CDR1 MNHNY, CDR2 SVGAGI (reference sequence). The length of the CDR3 is 13 residues. With 8 bases removed from V and 1 base from J, the gap between germline ends came to 11 bases. Here the CDR3 DNA reads TGTGCCAGCGGGGGGTTGAGTAACTATGGCTACACCTTC. Translated: CASGGLSNYGYTF.

This chain connects TRBV2 to TRBJ2-1; 8 nucleotides align to TRBD2. Germline loops: CDR1 SNHLY, CDR2 FYNNEI. The CDR3 has 16 amino acids. V shed 7 bases, J shed 0 bases, and the junction held 8 bases outside the gene matches. This CDR3 is CASKDSGMSSYNEQFF. The CDR3 nucleotides are TGTGCCAGCAAGGATAGCGGGATGAGCTCCTACAATGAGCAGTTCTTC.

Here the CDR3 DNA reads TGTGCCAGTTCCTCCAGGGGGATAAATTCACCCCTCCACTTT. Translating it yields CASSSRGINSPLHF. The rearrangement joins TRBV6-5 to TRBJ1-6; 7 nucleotides agree with TRBD1. J lost 7 bases, V lost 9 bases, and 9 bases had no gene match. In germline, CDR1 is MNHEY, CDR2 SVGAGI. This CDR3 has 14 amino acids.

The chain carries TRBV28 and TRBJ2-1, with D perhaps TRBD1 or TRBD2 (5 bases each). This CDR3 spans 17 amino acids. Germline V gives CDR1 MDHEN, CDR2 SYDVKM. Trimming removed 8 bases at V and 7 bases at J, with 27 bases between. CDR3 in DNA: TGTGCCAGCTACGCCGCCTGGGGCGGGCGTTACCAAAATGAGCAGTTCTTC. Translation: CASYAAWGGRYQNEQFF.

The rearrangement links TRBV7-6 to TRBJ1-1; 10 nucleotides align to TRBD1. The CDR3 runs 14 residues. Germline V gives CDR1 SGHVS, CDR2 FNYEAQ. The V segment lost 2 bases and the J segment 12 bases; nucleotides outside the gene matches: 9. The CDR3 DNA reads as TGTGCCAGCAGCTTAACCGACAGGGGGCGGTTAACTTTCTTT. This gives the protein CASSLTDRGRLTFF.

This rearrangement joins TRBV7-9 to TRBJ1-5; D unresolved. V dropped 5 bases and J dropped 0 bases, with 23 bases sitting between them. Germline V gene data show CDR1 as SEHNR and CDR2 as FQNEAQ (reference sequence). The CDR3 is made up of 19 amino acids. The CDR3 region has the DNA TGTGCCAGCAGCCGGTCCTATGGACCGGGTCCTACTAGCAATCAGCCCCAGCATTTT. Amino acids: CASSRSYGPGPTSNQPQHF.

This clone occurred many times. The V call is TRBV6-1, the J call TRBJ1-5; D remains unclear. From germline, CDR1 is MNHNS and CDR2 SASEGT. The CDR3 has 12 amino acids. Trimming took 2 bases from V and 7 from J, leaving 6 bases between them. Here the CDR3 reads CASSEREQPQHF. In DNA form, the CDR3 reads TGTGCCAGCAGTGAACGTGAGCAGCCCCAGCATTTT.

The rearrangement links TRBV5-4 to TRBJ2-3; 8 nucleotides agree with TRBD2. The CDR3 totals 15 residues. Losses at the gene ends were 0 bases for V and 2 bases for J; bases not matched to a gene: 2. Germline V gene data show CDR1 as SGHNT and CDR2 as YYREEE (reference sequence). The CDR3 here is CASSLGGGTTDTQYF. CDR3 DNA: TGTGCCAGCAGCTTGGGCGGGGGGACCACAGATACGCAGTATTTT.

This chain connects TRBV7-9 to TRBJ1-2; TRBD1 aligns across 10 bases. With 5 bases clipped from V and 8 bases from J, the junction kept 14 bases outside the gene matches. CDR1 SEHNR and CDR2 FQNEAQ come from the germline V gene (reference sequence). The CDR3 is made up of 16 amino acids. The CDR3 region is CASSLRQGASLDGYTF. CDR3 DNA: TGTGCCAGCAGCCTCCGACAGGGGGCCTCGTTGGACGGCTACACCTTC.

This chain uses TRBV5-4 with TRBJ2-1; TRBD2 matches at 14 bases. Germline V gene data show CDR1 as SGHNT and CDR2 as YYREEE (reference sequence). J lost 8 bases, V lost 2 bases, and 3 bases had no gene match. CDR3 length: 15 residues. The CDR3 is CASSFGTSGSYEQFF. The CDR3 region has the DNA TGTGCCAGCAGCTTCGGGACTAGCGGGAGCTATGAGCAGTTCTTC.

The V and J genes are TRBV2 and TRBJ2-1; TRBD2 might be the D (6 bases). The CDR3 spans 17 residues. Trimming took 5 bases from V and 8 from J, leaving 25 bases between them. Germline V lookup: CDR1 SNHLY, CDR2 FYNNEI. The CDR3 DNA is TGTGCCAGCAGTACCCCCCCCGGGCGGGGTGTGGAGGATGAGCAGTTCTTC. Amino acid sequence: CASSTPPGRGVEDEQFF.

The chain has TRBV11-2 and TRBJ2-3; possible D gene TRBD1, 5 bases. V lost 2 bases to trimming and J lost 6 bases, with 6 bases between them. The V gene's germline CDR1 is SGHAT and CDR2 FQNNGV. The CDR3 is 12 residues long. The CDR3 sequence: CASSLNRDTQYF. CDR3 nucleotide sequence: TGTGCCAGCAGCTTAAACAGGGATACGCAGTATTTT.

J is TRBJ1-1 and V is TRBV7-6, with unresolved D. The germline V gene has CDR1 SGHVS and CDR2 FNYEAQ. V was shortened by 5 bases and J by 8 bases, with 21 bases between the two germline ends. CDR3 size: 15 residues. The CDR3 sequence: CASSPYPNYNGEAFF. CDR3 bases: TGTGCCAGCAGCCCTTACCCAAATTACAATGGGGAAGCTTTCTTT.

The rearrangement links TRBV5-6 to TRBJ2-7; D unclear. Germline V gene sequence: CDR1 SGHDT, CDR2 YYEEEE. Between the trimmed V and J ends, which lost 0 bases and 7 bases, there was a span of 11 bases. The CDR3 has 13 residues. CDR3 sequence (DNA): TGTGCCAGCAGCTTGGTCCAGGTTGGTGAGCAGTACTTC. It is translated as CASSLVQVGEQYF. Together with reference TRBV5-6 and TRBJ2-7, the CDR3 gives the full variable domain: DAGVTQSPTHLIKTRGQQVTLRCSPKSGHDTVSWYQQALGQGPQFIFQYYEEEERQRGNFPDRFSGHQFPNYSSELNVNALLLGDSALYLCASSLVQVGEQYFGPGTRLTVT.

The chain uses TRBV18 and TRBJ2-1; 8 nucleotides agree with TRBD2. Trimming took 4 bases from V and 5 from J; bases not matched to a gene: 1. This CDR3 has 13 amino acids. Germline values: CDR1 KGHSH, CDR2 LQKENI. The CDR3 coding sequence is TGTGCCAGCTCACGGGGACTAGACAATGAGCAGTTCTTC. Its translation: CASSRGLDNEQFF. Together with reference TRBV18 and TRBJ2-1, the CDR3 gives the full variable domain: NAGVMQNPRHLVRRRGQEARLRCSPMKGHSHVYWYRQLPEEGLKFMVYLQKENIIDESGMPKERFSAEFPKEGPSILRIQQVVRGDSAAYFCASSRGLDNEQFFGPGTRLTVL.

The V and J genes are TRBV5-1 and TRBJ2-1; the D is unclear. The CDR3 sequence is 13 residues long. CDR1 and CDR2 (germline): SGHRS, YFSETQ. Trimming took off 0 bases at V and 3 bases at J, with 4 bases between the two ends. CDR3 residues: CASSLASYNEQFF. The CDR3 DNA sequence: TGCGCCAGCAGCTTGGCCAGCTACAATGAGCAGTTCTTC.

The chain combines TRBV7-2 with TRBJ1-1; 7 bases line up with TRBD1. The CDR3 has 14 amino acids. J was trimmed by 8 bases and V by 5 bases; bases with no gene match: 11. Germline V CDR1 and CDR2: SGHTA, FQGNSA. The CDR3 sequence is CASSPHVTGREAFF. For the CDR3, the DNA is TGTGCCAGCAGCCCCCACGTGACAGGGAGAGAAGCTTTCTTT.

The rearrangement uses TRBV5-1 and TRBJ2-7, with D tentatively TRBD1 (7 bases). The V and J ends lost 8 bases and 7 bases respectively, with 16 bases between them. This CDR3 is built from 12 residues. The germline gives CDR1 SGHRS, CDR2 YFSETQ. CDR3 nucleotide sequence: TGCGCCAGTGGGGACAGTCGGGGGGAGCAGTACTTC. Translating it yields CASGDSRGEQYF.

The V call is TRBV7-9, the J call TRBJ2-7, with TRBD2 as a possible D gene (5 bases). Trimming took off 2 bases at V and 6 bases at J, with 11 bases between the two ends. The CDR3 runs to 13 residues. Germline V CDR1 and CDR2: SEHNR, FQNEAQ (reference sequence). CDR3: CASSLIGGSEQYF. The DNA of the CDR3 is TGTGCCAGCAGCTTAATTGGTGGGAGCGAGCAGTACTTC.

The V call is TRBV2, the J call TRBJ2-7, with 12 bases aligning to TRBD2. CDR1 is SNHLY and CDR2 is FYNNEI in the germline V gene. The CDR3 spans 18 residues. With 6 bases clipped from V and 4 bases from J, the junction kept 16 bases outside the gene matches. The CDR3 bases are TGTGCCAGCAGGGGGACTAGCGGGCTTTTCCGGGGCCCTTACGAGCAGTACTTC. The encoded protein is CASRGTSGLFRGPYEQYF.

The V gene is TRBV11-2, the J gene TRBJ2-1, with D perhaps given as TRBD1 or TRBD2 (5 bases each). This CDR3 comprises 16 residues. With 2 bases removed from V and 0 bases from J, the gap between germline ends came to 11 bases. Germline CDR1 SGHAT, CDR2 FQNNGV. This chain's CDR3 is CASSLIGTSSYNEQFF. CDR3 bases: TGTGCCAGCAGCTTAATCGGGACGTCCTCCTACAATGAGCAGTTCTTC. The whole variable domain, filled in from reference TRBV11-2 and TRBJ2-1, reads EAGVAQSPRYKIIEKRQSVAFWCNPISGHATLYWYQQILGQGPKLLIQFQNNGVVDDSQLPKDRFSAERLKGVDSTLKIQPAKLEDSAVYLCASSLIGTSSYNEQFFGPGTRLTVL.

This clone was picked up one time. V usage is TRBV19 and J usage is TRBJ1-2, with D perhaps matching TRBD1 (5 bases). The CDR3 loop spans 15 amino acids. The ends were cut back, 1 base at V and 0 bases at J, with 9 bases in the middle. CDR1 and CDR2 from the germline V gene are LNHDA and SQIVND (reference sequence). The CDR3 DNA reads TGTGCCAGTAGTATAGGGGCAGGGACTAACTATGGCTACACCTTC. Translated, it gives CASSIGAGTNYGYTF.